This T cell receptor beta chain comes out of a study of shared clonotypes between healthy human individuals. Broader study findings: Non-shared clonotypes had lower generation probabilities than those shared by all four donors.

It was CD45RO-negative cells, positively selected for CCR7, that made up naive CD8 cells, with terminally differentiated effector memory CD45RA+ cells excluded. The protocol was immunoSEQ multiplex PCR, while the TCRdb copy is restricted to in-frame clones and leaves out a portion. The data show just over 2,000,000 clones, roughly 95% seen once. This clone has more than one count but fewer than ten. The antigen remains unidentified. This CDR3 is built from 13 residues. V was trimmed by 4 bases and J by 7 bases, leaving 11 bases between them. CDR1 and CDR2 (germline): WNHNN, SYGVQD (reference sequence).

The sample consisted of naive CD8+ T cells sorted from blood. V is TRBV10-1 and J is TRBJ1-5; no firm D call. The source is a man between 18 and 29 years old in good health. In DNA, the CDR3 is TGCGCCAGCAGTGCCGGGGTGGGACAGCCCCAGCATTTT. Its translation is CASSAGVGQPQHF.